These 27 T cell receptor beta chains were all obtained from the same sample, sequenced in a study of shared clonotypes between healthy human individuals. Assay: immunoSEQ multiplex PCR; the TCRdb copy retains only in-frame clones and omits some. The table records some 2 million clones, over 85% of them present only once. Source material: naive CD4+ T cells sorted from blood. Subset described: CD45RA+ positively selected. These receptors all stem from a man aged 18 to 30 in good health.

V and J are TRBV11-3 and TRBJ1-1; the D is unclear. The CDR3 spans 15 residues. The V gene lost 0 bases and the J gene lost 2 bases, with 10 bases spanning the gap. Germline CDR1 SGHNT, CDR2 YENEEA. CDR3 bases: TGTGCCAGCAGCTTAGACCAGGACCCTAACACTGAAGCTTTCTTT. Its protein is CASSLDQDPNTEAFF.

The gene calls are TRBV6-8 and TRBJ2-7; 11 positions match TRBD2. Per the germline V gene, CDR1 is MNHGY and CDR2 is SAAAGT. The trim removed 5 bases at V and 4 bases at J, leaving 13 bases unmatched. The CDR3 spans 17 residues. CDR3 in amino acids: CASSPHPPLAGGYEQYF. CDR3 in DNA: TGTGCCAGCAGTCCCCACCCTCCTCTAGCGGGAGGTTACGAGCAGTACTTC.

As to this clone: At the DNA level, this CDR3 is encoded by other sequences in the same sample as well. This chain connects TRBV9 to TRBJ2-7; possibly TRBD1 for D (6 bases). This CDR3 spans 14 amino acids. Trimming left V 0 bases short and J 2 bases short, with 9 bases between. Germline assignment: CDR1 SGDLS and CDR2 YYNGEE. CDR3 coding DNA: TGTGCCAGCAGCGTAGATACAGGGACCTACGAGCAGTACTTC. Its protein is CASSVDTGTYEQYF.

The CDR3 coding sequence is TGTGCCAGCAGCTTAACGGCTCCTGGAAACACCATATATTTT. Its translation: CASSLTAPGNTIYF. The chain is built from TRBV7-2 and TRBJ1-3; D gene uncertain. Germline V lookup: CDR1 SGHTA, CDR2 FQGNSA. V lost 2 bases to trimming and J lost 2 bases, with 7 bases between them. The CDR3 is 14 residues long.

This clone was recorded once. The rearrangement links TRBV5-8 to TRBJ2-2, with 7 bases fitting TRBD2. Germline CDR1 reads SGHTS; CDR2 reads YDEGEE. The CDR3 contains 14 residues. Germline trimming cut 8 bases from V and 0 bases from J; bases unmatched to any gene: 4. The CDR3 loop reads CARSGDPNTGELFF. The DNA of the CDR3 is TGTGCCAGGAGCGGGGATCCGAACACCGGGGAGCTGTTTTTT.

The V call is TRBV5-1, the J call TRBJ2-3, with D uncertain. The CDR3 consists of 12 residues. Germline lookup yields CDR1 SGHRS and CDR2 YFSETQ. Trimming shortened V by 7 bases and J by 5 bases, and 11 bases separated the two germline ends. The CDR3: CASGLTVDTQYF. CDR3 DNA sequence: TGCGCCAGCGGCCTTACAGTAGATACGCAGTATTTT.

The V gene is TRBV10-3, the J gene TRBJ1-2; D may be TRBD1 (5 bases). The length of the CDR3 is 15 residues. V was trimmed by 8 bases and J by 5 bases, leaving 21 bases between them. Germline V lookup: CDR1 ENHRY, CDR2 SYGVKD. The CDR3 here is CAIPAPQTELYGYTF. CDR3 nucleotides: TGTGCCATCCCCGCCCCCCAGACAGAGCTTTATGGCTACACCTTC.

The gene calls are TRBV28 and TRBJ1-2, with 7 nucleotides matching TRBD1. This CDR3 comprises 17 residues. Germline V lookup: CDR1 MDHEN, CDR2 SYDVKM. The V and J ends lost 6 bases and 0 bases, in that order; junction bases with no gene match: 13. CDR3 bases: TGTGCCAGCAGGCCGCGGGTTCCGGACAGGACTAACTATGGCTACACCTTC. It specifies CASRPRVPDRTNYGYTF.

The V and J genes are TRBV5-4 and TRBJ2-5; D is perhaps TRBD2 (7 bases). CDR1 and CDR2 from the germline V gene are SGHNT and YYREEE (reference sequence). This CDR3 region has 15 residues. With 2 bases removed from V and 2 bases from J, the gap between germline ends came to 13 bases. The CDR3 DNA reads as TGTGCCAGCAGCTTAGGGCGGGGGACACAAGAGACCCAGTACTTC. Residues: CASSLGRGTQETQYF.

The chain recombines TRBV6-5 with TRBJ1-1; the D gene is possibly TRBD1 (6 bases). This CDR3 has 16 residues. V lost 0 bases to trimming and J lost 2 bases, with 13 bases between them. The germline V gene has CDR1 MNHEY and CDR2 SVGAGI. DNA of the CDR3: TGTGCCAGCAGTTACTCGAGTGGACAGCCAAACACTGAAGCTTTCTTT. Its translation: CASSYSSGQPNTEAFF.

This clone appeared a single time. The chain carries TRBV5-1 and TRBJ1-4; D remains ambiguous. Germline V gene data show CDR1 as SGHRS and CDR2 as YFSETQ. The CDR3 is made up of 12 amino acids. V dropped 5 bases and J dropped 8 bases, with 10 bases sitting between them. The CDR3 here is CASRGSGEKLFF. The CDR3 region has the DNA TGCGCCAGCAGGGGGTCGGGGGAAAAACTGTTTTTT.

About this clone: Other DNA sequences of this sample code for an identical CDR3. The chain combines TRBV6-5 with TRBJ2-7; unclear D gene. Trimming took 0 bases from V and 0 from J, leaving 9 bases between them. Germline V gene sequence: CDR1 MNHEY, CDR2 SVGAGI. The CDR3 runs to 15 residues. CDR3 bases: TGTGCCAGCAGTTACTCTTCCGCCGGCTCCTACGAGCAGTACTTC. Encoded protein: CASSYSSAGSYEQYF.

A single count supports this clone. J is TRBJ1-5 and V is TRBV2; D call uncertain. Trimming pared 7 bases from V and 3 bases from J, leaving 7 bases between. Per the germline V gene, CDR1 is SNHLY and CDR2 is FYNNEI. The CDR3 runs 12 residues. The CDR3 DNA is TGTGCCAGCAAAAGGCCCAATCAGCCCCAGCATTTT. Protein sequence: CASKRPNQPQHF.

The genes are TRBV6-1 and TRBJ2-1; unclear D gene. The CDR3 runs 15 residues. The germline CDR1 and CDR2 sequences are MNHNS and SASEGT. Trimming shortened V by 4 bases and J by 0 bases, and 10 bases separated the two germline ends. The CDR3 protein is CASSVRPPSYNEQFF. The CDR3 DNA is TGTGCCAGCAGTGTTAGGCCCCCCTCCTACAATGAGCAGTTCTTC.

This clone was seen only once. This chain connects TRBV28 to TRBJ2-2; the D gene is possibly TRBD2 (7 bases). The V gene's germline CDR1 is MDHEN and CDR2 SYDVKM. The CDR3 length is 17 residues. V lost 5 bases and J lost 0, with 16 bases in between. CDR3 region: CASSQGRGGANTGELFF. DNA of the CDR3: TGTGCCAGCAGTCAGGGGAGGGGCGGCGCGAACACCGGGGAGCTGTTTTTT.

The count of this clone is one. V and J are TRBV11-2 and TRBJ1-2; the D gene is possibly TRBD1 (5 bases). V lost 6 bases and J 2 bases, leaving 25 bases between the germline ends. The CDR3 is made up of 18 amino acids. CDR1 is SGHAT and CDR2 is FQNNGV in the germline V gene. CDR3 nucleotides: TGTGCCAGCAGTCCACTCCGGGACTCTCCATTGCGGAACTATGGCTACACCTTC. The encoded protein is CASSPLRDSPLRNYGYTF.

The chain uses TRBV6-6 and TRBJ2-1, with D perhaps TRBD1 (6 bases). Looked up from germline, CDR1 is MNHNY and CDR2 is SVGAGI (reference sequence). The CDR3 consists of 16 residues. V was pared by 6 bases and J by 6 bases, with 21 bases between. CDR3 sequence (DNA): TGTGCCAGCAGCTTAGCTCGGACTTTGGGGGCCAATGAGCAGTTCTTC. This encodes CASSLARTLGANEQFF.

This chain uses TRBV2 with TRBJ2-7; perhaps TRBD1 as D (6 bases). Trimming shortened V by 5 bases and J by 2 bases, and 13 bases separated the two germline ends. The CDR3 is 14 amino acids. The germline gives CDR1 SNHLY, CDR2 FYNNEI. Here the CDR3 reads CASSFVAGAYEQYF. Here the CDR3 DNA reads TGTGCCAGCAGTTTCGTGGCAGGGGCCTACGAGCAGTACTTC.

This clone has just one count. This chain joins TRBV2 and TRBJ2-2; D is unclear. The germline V and J ends were trimmed by 3 bases and 3 bases, with 8 bases remaining between them. This CDR3 has 14 residues. Germline V lookup: CDR1 SNHLY, CDR2 FYNNEI. Written as DNA, the CDR3 is TGTGCCAGCAGTGAGAGTAGGGACACCGGGGAGCTGTTTTTT. It codes for CASSESRDTGELFF. The full variable domain, rest sourced from reference TRBV2 and TRBJ2-2, is EPEVTQTPSHQVTQMGQEVILRCVPISNHLYFYWYRQILGQKVEFLVSFYNNEISEKSEIFDDQFSVERPDGSNFTLKIRSTKLEDSAMYFCASSESRDTGELFFGEGSRLTVL.

CDR3 amino acids: CASSESGSSGLSYEQYF. Written as DNA, the CDR3 is TGCGCCAGCAGTGAGTCGGGATCTAGCGGGCTCTCCTACGAGCAGTACTTC. The genes are TRBV10-2 and TRBJ2-7; 8 bases line up with TRBD2. The trim removed 0 bases at V and 0 bases at J, leaving 7 bases unmatched. The CDR3 length is 17 residues. Germline CDR1 WSHSY, CDR2 SAAADI.

The CDR3 here is CASSFRGFMNTEAFF. The CDR3 nucleotides are TGTGCCAGCAGCTTCAGGGGGTTTATGAACACTGAAGCTTTCTTT. The J gene is TRBJ1-1, the V gene TRBV7-2; TRBD1 aligns across 7 bases. The germline V gene encodes CDR1 SGHTA and CDR2 FQGNSA. CDR3 size: 15 residues. V shed 3 bases, J shed 0 bases, and the junction held 4 bases outside the gene matches.

The chain recombines TRBV6-5 with TRBJ2-5; 7 bases agree with TRBD2. The J segment lost 4 bases and the V segment lost 0 bases, leaving 5 bases of the junction unmatched. This CDR3 contains 15 residues. In germline, CDR1 is MNHEY, CDR2 SVGAGI. For the CDR3, the DNA is TGTGCCAGCAGTTACTCGAAGCGGGAACGAGAGACCCAGTACTTC. This sequence encodes CASSYSKRERETQYF.

The CDR3 protein is CASSIHRDNTEAFF. CDR3 in DNA: TGTGCCAGCAGCATACACCGGGACAACACTGAAGCTTTCTTT. The rearrangement links TRBV7-9 to TRBJ1-1, with a weak D call TRBD1 (5 bases). Germline V CDR1 and CDR2: SEHNR, FQNEAQ (reference sequence). CDR3 length equals 14 residues. V was cut by 5 bases and J by 2 bases, with 12 bases left in between.

Concerning this clone: In the same sample, other DNA sequences code for this CDR3. The chain has TRBV6-1 and TRBJ1-3; no clear D gene. CDR1 and CDR2 from the germline V gene are MNHNS and SASEGT. The CDR3 is made up of 14 amino acids. Between the trimmed V and J ends, which lost 0 bases and 4 bases, there was a span of 7 bases. The CDR3 DNA reads as TGTGCCAGCAGTGAAGCTTTCTCCGGAAACACCATATATTTT. Encoded protein: CASSEAFSGNTIYF.

The chain is built from TRBV15 and TRBJ2-5; 11 bases match TRBD2. There are 18 residues in the CDR3. V shed 0 bases, J shed 1 base, and the junction held 7 bases outside the gene matches. Looked up from germline, CDR1 is LNHNV and CDR2 is YYDKDF (reference sequence). The CDR3: CATSREPLAGGLQETQYF. DNA for the CDR3: TGTGCCACCAGCAGAGAACCTTTAGCGGGGGGGCTCCAAGAGACCCAGTACTTC.

V usage is TRBV5-6 and J usage is TRBJ1-2, with D hard to call. V lost 3 bases to trimming and J lost 14 bases, with 14 bases between them. CDR1 SGHDT and CDR2 YYEEEE come from the germline V gene. The CDR3 is made up of 11 amino acids. The CDR3 nucleotides read TGTGCCAGCAGCTACGACCGATCTAATACCTTC. This sequence encodes CASSYDRSNTF.

This chain uses TRBV7-2 with TRBJ2-5; maybe TRBD2 (6 bases). This CDR3 contains 15 residues. Deletions cut 0 bases from V and 4 bases from J, with 12 bases between. Germline CDR1 and CDR2: SGHTA and FQGNSA. Here the CDR3 reads CASSLATGAGETQYF. In DNA, the CDR3 is TGTGCCAGCAGCTTAGCGACGGGAGCTGGAGAGACCCAGTACTTC.